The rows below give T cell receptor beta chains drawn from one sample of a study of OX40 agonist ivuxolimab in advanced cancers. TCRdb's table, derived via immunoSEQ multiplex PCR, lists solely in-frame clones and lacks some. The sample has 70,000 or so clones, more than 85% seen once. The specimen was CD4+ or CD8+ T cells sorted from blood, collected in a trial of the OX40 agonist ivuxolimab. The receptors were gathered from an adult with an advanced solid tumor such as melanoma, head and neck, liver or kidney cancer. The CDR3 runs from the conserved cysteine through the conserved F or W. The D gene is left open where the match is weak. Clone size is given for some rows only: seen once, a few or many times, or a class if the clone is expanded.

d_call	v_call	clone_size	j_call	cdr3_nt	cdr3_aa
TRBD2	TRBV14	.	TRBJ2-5	TGTGCCAGCAGCCACGGGGCTAGCGGGAGGGGCTACCAAGAGACCCAGTACTTC	CASSHGASGRGYQETQYF
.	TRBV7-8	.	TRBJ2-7	TGTGCCAGCAGCGGTAGGGGGGGGACCTACTACGAGCAGTACTTC	CASSGRGGTYYEQYF
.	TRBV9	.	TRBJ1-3	TGTGCCAGCAGCCCAGAAGCGGGACAACTCTCTGGAAACACCATATATTTT	CASSPEAGQLSGNTIYF
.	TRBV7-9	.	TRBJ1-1	TGTGCCAGCAGCCCCCTCCGGGGCTCGAACACTGAAGCTTTCTTT	CASSPLRGSNTEAFF
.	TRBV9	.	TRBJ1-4	TGTGCCAGCAGCGTAGGCGGAGTTAAGGAAAAACTGTTTTTT	CASSVGGVKEKLFF
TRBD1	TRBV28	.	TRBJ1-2	TGTGCCAGCAGTCTTTCGGGACAGGGGAAGGAAGTGTACTATGGCTACACCTTC	CASSLSGQGKEVYYGYTF
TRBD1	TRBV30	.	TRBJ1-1	TGTGCCTGGGTTCGGACAGGCTGGAGCACTGAAGCTTTCTTT	CAWVRTGWSTEAFF
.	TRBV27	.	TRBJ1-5	TGTGCCAGCAGCTTAGGGTTCAGGAGCAATCAGCCCCAGCATTTT	CASSLGFRSNQPQHF
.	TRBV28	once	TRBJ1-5	TGTGCCAGCGTTACAGGGATCGATCAGCCCCAGCATTTT	CASVTGIDQPQHF
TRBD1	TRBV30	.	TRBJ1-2	TGTGCCTGGAGTGCAGGACAGGACGGCTACACCTTC	CAWSAGQDGYTF
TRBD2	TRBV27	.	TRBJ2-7	TGTGCCAGCAATCCTAGCGGGGGCTTCGGCGAGCAGTACTTC	CASNPSGGFGEQYF
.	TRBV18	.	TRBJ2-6	TGTGCCAGCTCACCACAGTCTACCTCTGGGGCCAACGTCCTGACTTTC	CASSPQSTSGANVLTF
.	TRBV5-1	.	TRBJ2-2	TGCGCCAGCAGCCAGACAGGGAACACCGGGGAGCTGTTTTTT	CASSQTGNTGELFF
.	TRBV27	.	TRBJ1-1	TGTGCCAGCAGTACACTTATTAAAGGTGACATGAACACTGAAGCTTTCTTT	CASSTLIKGDMNTEAFF
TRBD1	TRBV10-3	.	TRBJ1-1	TGTGCCATCCTCTCGGACAGGGCCACTGAAGCTTTCTTT	CAILSDRATEAFF
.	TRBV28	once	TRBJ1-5	TGTGCCAGCAGTTTAGGGACACCTAGCAATCAGCCCCAGCATTTT	CASSLGTPSNQPQHF
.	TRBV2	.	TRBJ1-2	TGTGCCAGCAGTACCCTCAGGGACGGGGATGGCTACACCTTC	CASSTLRDGDGYTF
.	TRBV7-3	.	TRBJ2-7	TGTGCCAGCAGCTTGTTTTCCAGTAGCGAGCAGTACTTC	CASSLFSSSEQYF
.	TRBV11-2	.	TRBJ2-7	TGTGCCAGCAGCCCCCCGGGCTACGAGCAGTACTTC	CASSPPGYEQYF
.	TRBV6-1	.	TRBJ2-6	TGTGCCAGCAGGGGGGGTTTAGGTGGGGCCAACGTCCTGACTTTC	CASRGGLGGANVLTF
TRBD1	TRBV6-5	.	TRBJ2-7	TGTGCCAGCAGTAACCGGGACAGGGAGTACGAGCAGTACTTC	CASSNRDREYEQYF
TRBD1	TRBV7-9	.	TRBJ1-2	TGTGCCAGCCTAGGGACAGTTAACTATGGCTACACCTTC	CASLGTVNYGYTF
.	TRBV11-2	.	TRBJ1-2	TGTGCCAGCAGCTTTTCGGGTTTGGTACAGGGTGATGGCTACACCTTC	CASSFSGLVQGDGYTF
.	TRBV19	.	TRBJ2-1	TGTGCCAGTAGTATGTACGACAGAAATGAGCAGTTCTTC	CASSMYDRNEQFF
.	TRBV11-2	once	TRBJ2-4	TGTGCCAGCAGCGGAGGTGCGAACATTCAGTACTTC	CASSGGANIQYF
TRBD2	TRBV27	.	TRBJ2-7	TGTGCCAGCAGGCTAAATGGACTAGCGGGAGTATCTGCCGAGCAGTACTTC	CASRLNGLAGVSAEQYF
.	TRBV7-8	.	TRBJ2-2	TGTGCCAGCAGCTTAGAGTCAACCGGGGAGCTGTTTTTT	CASSLESTGELFF
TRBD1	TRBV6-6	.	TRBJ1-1	TGTGCCAGCAGTAAGGGACAGGGCCACACTGAAGCTTTCTTT	CASSKGQGHTEAFF
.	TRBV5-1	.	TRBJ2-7	TGCGCCAGCAGTCCTGACGGGGGCAAGGGCTACGAGCAGTACTTC	CASSPDGGKGYEQYF
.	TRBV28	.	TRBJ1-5	TGTGCCAGCAGCCAATTAAGGGGACCGACGCCCCAGCATTTT	CASSQLRGPTPQHF
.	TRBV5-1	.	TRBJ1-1	TGCGCCAGCAGCGGGAAGGGGCGTCCTGAAGCTTTCTTT	CASSGKGRPEAFF
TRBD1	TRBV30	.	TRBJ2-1	TGTGCCTGGAGTGTGGACAGGGGTGGGGGAGGAAATGAGCAGTTCTTC	CAWSVDRGGGGNEQFF
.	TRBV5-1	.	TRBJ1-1	TGCGCCAGCAGCTCATCCCTAAGGACTGAAGCTTTCTTT	CASSSSLRTEAFF
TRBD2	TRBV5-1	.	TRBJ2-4	TGCGCCAGCAGCTTGGATCCTAGCGGGAGTGCCATTCAGTACTTC	CASSLDPSGSAIQYF
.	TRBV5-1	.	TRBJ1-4	TGCGCCAGCAGCGCCGGGACAACCGAAAAACTGTTTTTT	CASSAGTTEKLFF
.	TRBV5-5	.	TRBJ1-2	TGTGCCAGCAGCTTTCTCTCCTCGGGGGACTATGGCTACACCTTC	CASSFLSSGDYGYTF
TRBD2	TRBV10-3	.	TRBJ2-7	TGTGCCATCAGTGAGCCCCCCTTTACTAGCGGAAGCTCCTACGAGCAGTACTTC	CAISEPPFTSGSSYEQYF
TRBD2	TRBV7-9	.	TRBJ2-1	TGTGCCAGCAGCGCTAGCGGGATAGGCAATGAGCAGTTCTTC	CASSASGIGNEQFF
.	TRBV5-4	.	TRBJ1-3	TGTGCCAGCAGCTTGTCTCGAGGGGCTGGAAACACCATATATTTT	CASSLSRGAGNTIYF
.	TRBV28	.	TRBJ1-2	TGTGCCAGCAGAAAGCTCCATGGCTACACCTTC	CASRKLHGYTF
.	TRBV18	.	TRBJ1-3	TGTGCCAGCTCCCCAACAGGCTCGAGCTCTGGAAACACCATATATTTT	CASSPTGSSSGNTIYF